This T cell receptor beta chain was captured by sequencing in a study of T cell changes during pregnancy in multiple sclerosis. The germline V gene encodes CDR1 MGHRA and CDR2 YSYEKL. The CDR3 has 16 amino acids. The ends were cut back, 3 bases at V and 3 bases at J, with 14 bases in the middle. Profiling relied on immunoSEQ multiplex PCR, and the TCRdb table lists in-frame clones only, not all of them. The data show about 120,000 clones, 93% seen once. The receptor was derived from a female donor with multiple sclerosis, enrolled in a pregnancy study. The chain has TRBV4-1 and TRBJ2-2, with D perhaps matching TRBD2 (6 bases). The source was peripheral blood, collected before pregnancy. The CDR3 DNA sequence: TGCGCCAGCAGCCAGACCGTCGGGGGATACACCGGGGAGCTGTTTTTT. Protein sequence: CASSQTVGGYTGELFF.